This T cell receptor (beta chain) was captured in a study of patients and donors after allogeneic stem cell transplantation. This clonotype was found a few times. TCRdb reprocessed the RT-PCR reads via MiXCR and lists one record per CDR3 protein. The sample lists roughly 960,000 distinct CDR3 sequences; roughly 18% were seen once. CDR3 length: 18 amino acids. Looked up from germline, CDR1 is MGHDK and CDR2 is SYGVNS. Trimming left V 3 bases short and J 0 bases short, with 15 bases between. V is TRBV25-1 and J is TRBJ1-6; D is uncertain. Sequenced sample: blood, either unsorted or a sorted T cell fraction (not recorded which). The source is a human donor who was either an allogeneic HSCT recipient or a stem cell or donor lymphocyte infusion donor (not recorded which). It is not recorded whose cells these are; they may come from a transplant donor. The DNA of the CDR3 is TGTGCCAGCAGTGAGTCCCCCGCAAGGAGCTCCTATAATTCACCCCTCCACTTT. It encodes CASSESPARSSYNSPLHF.